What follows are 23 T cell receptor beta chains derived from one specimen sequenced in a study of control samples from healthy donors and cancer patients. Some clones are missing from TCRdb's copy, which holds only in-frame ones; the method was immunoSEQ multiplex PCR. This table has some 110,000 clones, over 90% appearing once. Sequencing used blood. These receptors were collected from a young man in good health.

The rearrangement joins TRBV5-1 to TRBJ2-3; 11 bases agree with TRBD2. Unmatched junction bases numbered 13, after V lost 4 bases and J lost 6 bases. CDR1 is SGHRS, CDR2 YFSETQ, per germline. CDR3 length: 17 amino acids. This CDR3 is CASSLRGSGGAVDTQYF. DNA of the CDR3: TGCGCCAGCAGCCTTCGCGGTAGCGGGGGGGCTGTTGATACGCAGTATTTT.

The CDR3 protein is CASSLTGATEAFF. CDR3 in DNA: TGCGCCAGCAGCTTAACAGGGGCCACTGAAGCTTTCTTT. This chain links TRBV5-1 with TRBJ1-1; 7 nucleotides align to TRBD1. The trim removed 2 bases at V and 4 bases at J, leaving 2 bases unmatched. The CDR3 spans 13 residues. Germline V gene data show CDR1 as SGHRS and CDR2 as YFSETQ. Full variable domain (remainder filled in from reference TRBV5-1 and TRBJ1-1): KAGVTQTPRYLIKTRGQQVTLSCSPISGHRSVSWYQQTPGQGLQFLFEYFSETQRNKGNFPGRFSGRQFSNSRSEMNVSTLELGDSALYLCASSLTGATEAFFGQGTRLTVV.

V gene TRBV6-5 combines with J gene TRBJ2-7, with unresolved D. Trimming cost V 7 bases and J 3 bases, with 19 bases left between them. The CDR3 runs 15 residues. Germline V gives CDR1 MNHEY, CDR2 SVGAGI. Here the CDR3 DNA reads TGTGCCAGCAAGCCTGACCCTAATTTAATCTACGAGCAGTACTTC. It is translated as CASKPDPNLIYEQYF.

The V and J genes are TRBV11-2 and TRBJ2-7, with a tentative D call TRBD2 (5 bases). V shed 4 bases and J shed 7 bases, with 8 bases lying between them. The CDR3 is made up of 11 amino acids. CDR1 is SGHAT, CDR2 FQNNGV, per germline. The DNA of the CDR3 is TGTGCCAGCAGCTCGAGGGAAGAGCAGTACTTC. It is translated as CASSSREEQYF.

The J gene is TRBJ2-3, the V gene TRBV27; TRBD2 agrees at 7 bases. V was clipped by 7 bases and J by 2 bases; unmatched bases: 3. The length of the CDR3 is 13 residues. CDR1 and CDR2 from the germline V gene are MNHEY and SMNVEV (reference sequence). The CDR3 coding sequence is TGTGCCAGCACGGGGGGTTACACAGATACGCAGTATTTT. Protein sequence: CASTGGYTDTQYF.

For the CDR3, the DNA is TGTGCCAGCAGCCCGGTAGGGGCCCCCTCGAACACCGGGGAGCTGTTTTTT. Its translation is CASSPVGAPSNTGELFF. The V call is TRBV3-1 (or the pseudogene TRBV3-2), the J call TRBJ2-2; weak D call: TRBD1 (5 bases). Trimming took off 4 bases at V and 0 bases at J, with 15 bases between the two ends. This CDR3 contains 17 residues. Germline assignment: CDR1 LGHDT and CDR2 YNNKEL (reference sequence).

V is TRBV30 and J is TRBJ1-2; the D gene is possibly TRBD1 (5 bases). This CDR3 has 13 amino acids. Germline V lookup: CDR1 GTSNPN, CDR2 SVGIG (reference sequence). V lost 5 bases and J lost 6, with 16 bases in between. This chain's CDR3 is CAWDSGGSHGYTF. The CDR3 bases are TGTGCCTGGGACAGTGGAGGTAGCCATGGCTACACCTTC.

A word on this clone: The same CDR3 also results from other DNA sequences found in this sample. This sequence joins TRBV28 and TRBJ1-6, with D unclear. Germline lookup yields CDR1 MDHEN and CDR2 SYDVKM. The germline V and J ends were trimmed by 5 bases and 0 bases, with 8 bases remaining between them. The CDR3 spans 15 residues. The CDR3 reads CASSRRGSYNSPLHF. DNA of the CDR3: TGTGCCAGCAGTCGGCGAGGCTCCTATAATTCACCCCTCCACTTT.

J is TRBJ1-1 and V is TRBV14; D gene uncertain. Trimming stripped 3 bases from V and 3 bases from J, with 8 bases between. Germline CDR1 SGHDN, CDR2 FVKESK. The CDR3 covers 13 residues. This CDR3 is CASSHRRDTEAFF. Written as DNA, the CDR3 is TGTGCCAGCAGCCATAGGAGGGACACTGAAGCTTTCTTT.

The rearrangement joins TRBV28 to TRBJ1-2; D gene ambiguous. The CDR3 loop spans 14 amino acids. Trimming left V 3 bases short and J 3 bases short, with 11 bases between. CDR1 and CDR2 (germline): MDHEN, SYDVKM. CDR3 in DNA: TGTGCCAGCAGTTTTGACCGATTTGACTATGGCTACACCTTC. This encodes CASSFDRFDYGYTF.

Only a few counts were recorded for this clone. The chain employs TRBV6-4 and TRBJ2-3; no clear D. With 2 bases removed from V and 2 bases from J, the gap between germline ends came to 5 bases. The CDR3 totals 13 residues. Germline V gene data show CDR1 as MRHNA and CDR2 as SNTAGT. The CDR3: CASSDQITDTQYF. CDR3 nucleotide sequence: TGTGCCAGCAGTGACCAGATCACAGATACGCAGTATTTT.

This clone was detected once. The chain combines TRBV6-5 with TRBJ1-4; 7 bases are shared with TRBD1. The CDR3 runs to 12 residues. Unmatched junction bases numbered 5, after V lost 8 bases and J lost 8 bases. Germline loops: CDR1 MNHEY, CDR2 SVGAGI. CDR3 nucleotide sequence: TGTGCCAGCTCCCGACAGGGAGAAAAACTGTTTTTT. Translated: CASSRQGEKLFF.

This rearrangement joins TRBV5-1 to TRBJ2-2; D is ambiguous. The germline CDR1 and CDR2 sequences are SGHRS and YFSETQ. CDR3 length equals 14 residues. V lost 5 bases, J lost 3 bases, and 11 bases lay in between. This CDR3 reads CASSRVADTGELFF. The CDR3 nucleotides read TGCGCCAGCAGTAGGGTTGCGGACACCGGGGAGCTGTTTTTT.

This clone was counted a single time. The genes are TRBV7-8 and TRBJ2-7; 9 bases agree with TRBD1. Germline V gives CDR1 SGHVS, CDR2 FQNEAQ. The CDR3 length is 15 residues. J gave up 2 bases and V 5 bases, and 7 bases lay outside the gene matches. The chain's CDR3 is CASSGRDRAPYEQYF. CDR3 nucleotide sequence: TGTGCCAGCAGCGGGCGGGACAGGGCCCCCTACGAGCAGTACTTC.

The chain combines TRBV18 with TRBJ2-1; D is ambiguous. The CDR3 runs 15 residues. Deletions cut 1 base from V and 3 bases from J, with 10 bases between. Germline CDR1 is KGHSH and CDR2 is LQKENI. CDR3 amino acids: CASSPLTGSYNEQFF. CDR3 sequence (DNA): TGTGCCAGCTCACCACTAACCGGCAGCTACAATGAGCAGTTCTTC.

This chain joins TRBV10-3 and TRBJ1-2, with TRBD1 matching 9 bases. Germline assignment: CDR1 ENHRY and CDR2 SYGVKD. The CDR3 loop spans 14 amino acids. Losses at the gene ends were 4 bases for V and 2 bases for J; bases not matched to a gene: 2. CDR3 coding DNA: TGTGCCATCAGTGGGACAGGGGCCAACTATGGCTACACCTTC. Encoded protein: CAISGTGANYGYTF.

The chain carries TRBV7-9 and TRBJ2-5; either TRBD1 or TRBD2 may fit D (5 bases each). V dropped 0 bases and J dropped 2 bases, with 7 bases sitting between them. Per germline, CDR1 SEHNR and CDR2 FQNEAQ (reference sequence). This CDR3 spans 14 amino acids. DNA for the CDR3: TGTGCCAGCAGCTTAGCGGGGGTTCAAGAGACCCAGTACTTC. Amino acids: CASSLAGVQETQYF.

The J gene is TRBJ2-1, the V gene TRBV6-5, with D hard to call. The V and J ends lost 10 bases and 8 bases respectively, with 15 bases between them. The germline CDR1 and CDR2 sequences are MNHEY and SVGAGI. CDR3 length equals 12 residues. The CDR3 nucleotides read TGTGCCATCGCGACGAGTGGAGATGAGCAGTTCTTC. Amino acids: CAIATSGDEQFF.

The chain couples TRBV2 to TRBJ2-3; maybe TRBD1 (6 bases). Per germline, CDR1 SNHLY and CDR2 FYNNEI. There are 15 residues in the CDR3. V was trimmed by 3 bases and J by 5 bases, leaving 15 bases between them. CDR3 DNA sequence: TGTGCCAGCAGTGAGACCGGACAGCTTAAAGATACGCAGTATTTT. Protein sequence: CASSETGQLKDTQYF.

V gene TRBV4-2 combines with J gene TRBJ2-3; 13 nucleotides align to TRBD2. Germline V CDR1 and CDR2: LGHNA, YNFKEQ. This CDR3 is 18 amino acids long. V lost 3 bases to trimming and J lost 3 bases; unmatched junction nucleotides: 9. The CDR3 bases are TGTGCCAGCAGCCAGGGTCTTGGGACTAGCGGGGAAACAGATACGCAGTATTTT. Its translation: CASSQGLGTSGETDTQYF.

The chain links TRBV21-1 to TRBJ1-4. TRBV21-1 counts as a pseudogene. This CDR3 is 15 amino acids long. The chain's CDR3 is CASSKGTGTNEKLFF. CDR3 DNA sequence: TGTGCCAGCAGCAAAGGGACGGGGACTAATGAAAAACTGTTTTTT.

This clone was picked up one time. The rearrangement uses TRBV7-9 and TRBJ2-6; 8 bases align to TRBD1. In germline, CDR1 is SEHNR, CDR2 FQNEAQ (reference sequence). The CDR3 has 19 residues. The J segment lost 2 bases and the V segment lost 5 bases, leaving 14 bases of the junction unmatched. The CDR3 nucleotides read TGTGCCAGCAGCCCCCCTATCGCGGACAGGGTAGCTGGGGCCAACGTCCTGACTTTC. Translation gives CASSPPIADRVAGANVLTF.

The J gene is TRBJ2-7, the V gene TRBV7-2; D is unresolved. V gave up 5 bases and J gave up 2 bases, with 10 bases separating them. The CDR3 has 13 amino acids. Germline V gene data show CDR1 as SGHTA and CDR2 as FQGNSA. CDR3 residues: CASSDTSTYEQYF. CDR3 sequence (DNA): TGTGCCAGCAGCGATACAAGTACCTACGAGCAGTACTTC.